The 26 T cell receptor beta chains below were found in one sample sequenced in a study of molecular identifiers for immune sequencing clone quantification. TCRdb ran MiXCR on the PCR reads and lists one entry per CDR3 protein. This table holds about 510,000 distinct CDR3 sequences, about a fifth found once. The sample taken for sequencing was naive CD8+ T cells from blood, with Jurkat cell RNA spiked in. Subset noted: FACS-sorted CD8+CD4-CCR7+CD45RA+ naive T cells. These TCRs come from a human donor in good health. Some libraries in this study had Jurkat cell RNA spiked in.

This clonotype showed up just a few times. The junction departs from the called germline gene at one end, perhaps through a read error. The J gene is TRBJ1-2, the V gene TRBV7-9; no firm D call. From germline, CDR1 is SEHNR and CDR2 FQNEAQ (reference sequence). The CDR3 contains 12 residues. This CDR3 is CASSLVRDTTSF. DNA for the CDR3: TGTGCCAGCAGCTTAGTCCGCGACACCACATCTTTC.

The chain recombines TRBV5-4 with TRBJ2-7, with 8 positions matching TRBD1. The V gene's germline CDR1 is SGHNT and CDR2 YYREEE (reference sequence). The CDR3 covers 15 residues. CDR3 in amino acids: CTGSPRTGTAYEQYF. The CDR3 coding sequence is TGTACCGGCAGCCCTCGGACAGGGACAGCCTACGAGCAGTACTTC.

There are many counts of this clonotype. This chain uses TRBV4-3 with TRBJ2-2; D is uncertain. V gave up 0 bases and J gave up 4 bases, with 6 bases separating them. Germline CDR1 LGHNA, CDR2 YSLEER. The CDR3 length is 14 residues. The CDR3 reads CASSQEPFTGELFF. The CDR3 nucleotides read TGCGCCAGCAGCCAAGAGCCGTTCACCGGGGAGCTGTTTTTT.

This clonotype was seen a few times. J is TRBJ1-1 and V is TRBV7-2; no clear D. Germline CDR1 SGHTA, CDR2 FQGNSA. Trimming removed 2 bases from V and 3 bases from J, with 7 bases in between. The CDR3 is 13 amino acids. CDR3 in DNA: TGTGCCAGCAGCTTAAATCTGGACACTGAAGCTTTCTTT. It codes for CASSLNLDTEAFF.

The genes are TRBV4-1 and TRBJ2-2, with a possible D match to TRBD2 (7 bases). CDR1 and CDR2 from the germline V gene are MGHRA and YSYEKL. V was cut by 0 bases and J by 3 bases, with 17 bases left in between. The CDR3 has 18 residues. The CDR3 here is CASSQDPPGGPYTGELFF. As DNA, the CDR3 is TGCGCCAGCAGCCAAGATCCTCCGGGGGGCCCGTACACCGGGGAGCTGTTTTTT.

The chain combines TRBV3-1 with TRBJ2-3, with D possibly being TRBD1 (6 bases). Trimming shortened V by 0 bases and J by 2 bases, and 12 bases separated the two germline ends. CDR1 LGHDT and CDR2 YNNKEL come from the germline V gene (reference sequence). CDR3 size: 16 residues. CDR3 DNA: TGTGCCAGCAGCCAAGAGGACAGCCAGTACACAGATACGCAGTATTTT. Its protein product is CASSQEDSQYTDTQYF.

The rearrangement links TRBV2 to TRBJ2-5, with 8 bases identical to TRBD1. V lost 1 base, J lost 0 bases, and 1 base stayed unmatched. Germline V gene data show CDR1 as SNHLY and CDR2 as FYNNEI. The CDR3 runs to 15 residues. DNA of the CDR3: TGTGCCAGCAGTGAAGGGGACAGGTACCAAGAGACCCAGTACTTC. Encoded protein: CASSEGDRYQETQYF.

The chain joins TRBV28 to TRBJ2-2; the match to TRBD2 covers 10 bases. With V trimmed by 6 bases and J by 5 bases, 3 bases remained unmatched. Germline CDR1 reads MDHEN; CDR2 reads SYDVKM. CDR3 length equals 14 residues. The CDR3, as DNA: TGTGCCAGCAGCGGACTAGCGGCAACCGGGGAGCTGTTTTTT. Translating gives CASSGLAATGELFF.

This clonotype was seen repeatedly, ten times or more. J is TRBJ2-7 and V is TRBV20-1, with 9 bases matching TRBD2. V gave up 5 bases and J gave up 6 bases; unmatched junction bases: 2. The CDR3 spans 11 residues. CDR1 is DFQATT and CDR2 is SNEGSKA in the germline V gene (reference sequence). The CDR3 protein is CSALAGVEQYF. The DNA for the CDR3 is TGCAGTGCTTTAGCGGGAGTCGAGCAGTACTTC.

Comment on this clonotype: Given the absence of the conserved phenylalanine or tryptophan at the CDR3 end, a read error is likely. The chain joins TRBV5-3 to TRBJ2-7; maybe TRBD2 (6 bases). TRBV5-3 is an ORF, and what it does is uncertain. CDR3 size: 13 residues. The CDR3 here is CASSLVLASEQYL. The CDR3 bases are TGTGCCAGCAGCTTGGTACTAGCCAGCGAGCAGTACCTC.

This clonotype was counted many times. One junction end does not reproduce the germline sequence, and a read error may be involved. The rearrangement joins TRBV7-9 to TRBJ1-1; tentative D call: TRBD1 (6 bases). This CDR3 region has 15 residues. Per germline, CDR1 SEHNR and CDR2 FQNEAQ (reference sequence). Here the CDR3 DNA reads TGTGCCAGCAGCCTAGCGGCAGGGGTTAGCACTGAAGCTTTCTTT. Translating it yields CASSLAAGVSTEAFF.

Concerning this clonotype itself: Given a much more abundant clone one base away, this may be a read error. The chain is built from TRBV6-2 or TRBV6-3 and TRBJ2-3; D not certain. Germline assignment: CDR1 MNHEY and CDR2 SVGEGT. The CDR3 has 12 amino acids. The CDR3 nucleotides read TGTGCCGGCAGTTACTTAGGAGATACGCAGTATTTT. As protein: CAGSYLGDTQYF.

For this clonotype: A clone one base away is much larger, so this may be a read error. The V call is TRBV16, the J call TRBJ1-5, with TRBD1 matching over 8 bases. From germline, CDR1 is KGHSY and CDR2 FQNENV. The CDR3 has 18 residues. CDR3: CASSLKQGEASRRQPRHF. Written as DNA, the CDR3 is TGTGCCAGCAGCCTGAAACAGGGGGAAGCTAGTCGAAGGCAGCCCCGGCATTTT.

This clonotype was picked up many times. The rearrangement joins TRBV30 to TRBJ2-7; D not certain. Germline V lookup: CDR1 GTSNPN, CDR2 SVGIG (reference sequence). The V end was cut by 0 bases, the J end by 3 bases, with 15 bases between. This CDR3 is built from 15 residues. CDR3 in amino acids: CAWSVGPAQDYEQYF. For the CDR3, the DNA is TGTGCCTGGAGTGTAGGACCAGCTCAAGACTACGAGCAGTACTTC.

The gene calls are TRBV5-1 and TRBJ2-1, with a tentative D call TRBD2 (5 bases). Germline V gene sequence: CDR1 SGHRS, CDR2 YFSETQ. V was shortened by 0 bases and J by 8 bases, with 15 bases between the two germline ends. The CDR3 extends over 15 amino acids. The CDR3 is CASSLARGINYEQFF. Here the CDR3 DNA reads TGCGCCAGCAGCTTGGCCCGAGGGATTAACTATGAGCAGTTCTTC.

This rearrangement joins TRBV7-6 to TRBJ2-2; the D call may be TRBD1 or TRBD2 (5 bases each). Germline V lookup: CDR1 SGHVS, CDR2 FNYEAQ. With 1 base removed from V and 5 bases from J, the gap between germline ends came to 14 bases. The CDR3 totals 16 residues. CDR3 nucleotide sequence: TGTGCCAGCAGCTTAGGGCCAGGGCTAGCTACCGGGGAGCTGTTTTTT. Residues: CASSLGPGLATGELFF.

The chain carries TRBV20-1 and TRBJ2-7, with 7 bases aligning to TRBD1. The CDR3 extends over 13 amino acids. The germline V gene encodes CDR1 DFQATT and CDR2 SNEGSKA (reference sequence). The J segment lost 0 bases and the V segment lost 6 bases, leaving 5 bases of the junction unmatched. As DNA, the CDR3 is TGCAGTGCATTCCGGGACAGCTCCTACGAGCAGTACTTC. Amino acid sequence: CSAFRDSSYEQYF.

On this clonotype itself: A much larger clonotype is one base distant, so this may be a read error. CDR3 amino acids: CASSSPSDTQYF. The CDR3 DNA follows: TGTGCCAGCAGCTCCCCCTCAGATACGCAGTATTTT. V gene TRBV7-9 combines with J gene TRBJ2-3; D remains unclear. Germline-derived CDR1 and CDR2 are SEHNR and FQNEAQ (reference sequence). V dropped 4 bases and J dropped 4 bases, with 6 bases sitting between them. The CDR3 is 12 residues long.

In this sample, this clonotype turned up many times. V is TRBV7-2 and J is TRBJ2-7; D gene unclear. Germline lookup yields CDR1 SGHTA and CDR2 FQGNSA. Trimming cost V 0 bases and J 2 bases, with 8 bases left between them. This CDR3 region has 14 residues. Here the CDR3 DNA reads TGTGCCAGCAGCTTAGCCGGTCATCCCTACGAGCAGTACTTC. Its translation: CASSLAGHPYEQYF.

The sample holds many counts of this clonotype. J is TRBJ1-5 and V is TRBV12-3 or TRBV12-4, with a tentative D call TRBD1 (5 bases). Trimming removed 6 bases from V and 2 bases from J, with 14 bases in between. The CDR3 has 15 amino acids. The CDR3 spells CASRDGGVGNQPQHF. The CDR3 region has the DNA TGTGCCAGCAGGGATGGGGGGGTTGGCAATCAGCCCCAGCATTTT.

CDR3 DNA sequence: TGCAGTGCTAGAGCTGCCCGGGAAAACCACTATGGCTACACCTTC. It specifies CSARAARENHYGYTF. The chain carries TRBV20-1 and TRBJ1-2; D not resolved. V dropped 1 base and J dropped 3 bases, with 15 bases sitting between them. The CDR3 runs to 15 residues. Germline CDR1 DFQATT, CDR2 SNEGSKA (reference sequence).

The sample holds many counts of this clonotype. The chain uses TRBV28 and TRBJ1-5, with TRBD1 identical over 7 bases. V lost 3 bases to trimming and J lost 5 bases; unmatched junction nucleotides: 7. The CDR3 is 15 amino acids. Germline V gives CDR1 MDHEN, CDR2 SYDVKM. CDR3 protein: CASSLGDSGHQPQHF. CDR3 nucleotide sequence: TGTGCCAGCAGTTTGGGGGACAGCGGCCATCAGCCCCAGCATTTT. Based on the CDR3 plus reference TRBV28 and TRBJ1-5, the full variable domain is DVKVTQSSRYLVKRTGEKVFLECVQDMDHENMFWYRQDPGLGLRLIYFSYDVKMKEKGDIPEGYSVSREKKERFSLILESASTNQTSMYLCASSLGDSGHQPQHFGDGTRLSIL.

This clonotype was observed at least ten times. This rearrangement joins TRBV4-1 to TRBJ2-5; D remains unclear. V dropped 1 base and J dropped 0 bases, with 6 bases sitting between them. The CDR3 is made up of 14 amino acids. Germline V lookup: CDR1 MGHRA, CDR2 YSYEKL. DNA of the CDR3: TGCGCCAGCAGCCAAGTTGAGTACCAAGAGACCCAGTACTTC. This translates into CASSQVEYQETQYF.

The rearrangement uses TRBV12-3 or TRBV12-4 and TRBJ2-4; D remains unclear. The length of the CDR3 is 15 residues. V dropped 3 bases and J dropped 0 bases, with 9 bases sitting between them. The CDR3 region is CASSFQSSAKNIQYF. DNA for the CDR3: TGTGCCAGCAGTTTCCAAAGCTCAGCCAAAAACATTCAGTACTTC.

This clonotype came up a few times. The gene calls are TRBV4-3 and TRBJ2-3; weak D call: TRBD2 (6 bases). The CDR3 is 16 residues long. Germline V gene data show CDR1 as LGHNA and CDR2 as YSLEER. Trimming pared 1 base from V and 2 bases from J, leaving 13 bases between. The DNA for the CDR3 is TGCGCCAGCAGCCAAGGCGTGCCGGGAGCCACAGATACGCAGTATTTT. Protein sequence: CASSQGVPGATDTQYF.

The table lists this clonotype with a few counts. J is TRBJ1-1 and V is TRBV30, with D possibly TRBD1 on 5 matching bases. The germline V and J ends were trimmed by 4 bases and 7 bases, with 10 bases remaining between them. CDR3 length: 11 amino acids. CDR1 GTSNPN and CDR2 SVGIG come from the germline V gene (reference sequence). CDR3 amino acids: CAWKPTVEAFF. Here the CDR3 DNA reads TGTGCCTGGAAACCGACAGTTGAAGCTTTCTTT. Drawing the rest from reference TRBV30 and TRBJ1-1, the complete variable domain is SQTIHQWPATLVQPVGSPLSLECTVEGTSNPNLYWYRQAAGRGLQLLFYSVGIGQISSEVPQNLSASRPQDRQFILSSKKLLLSDSGFYLCAWKPTVEAFFGQGTRLTVV.